This TCR beta chain was identified during a study of T cells expressing NK-cell markers. Turning to the study itself: One of eight sequenced donors was HCMV-seronegative; the other seven were seropositive. Study-level findings and limits: A handful of donors' CD3+CD56-NKG2C+ cells were dominated by the same clonotypes. Specificity for HCMV among expanded NKG2C+ T cell clones was not established.

TCR beta cDNA was generated via 5'RACE template switching incorporating UMIs. From its re-call of the 5' RACE reads, TCRdb lists each CDR3 protein once, without DNA. This sample's clone table lists around 110,000 distinct CDR3 sequences. Concerning this clonotype: The antigen is unknown.

The sequence was collected from a woman between 18 and 70 years old in good health. Sequencing was done on a sample of blood T cells: a sorted CD56 or NKG2C T cell subset, CD4+ or CD8+ T cells, or bulk PBMC T cells (not recorded which).

CDR3 region: CASSPGPNNEQFF. V gene TRBV6-2 or TRBV6-3 combines with J gene TRBJ2-1; TCRdb indicates TRBD1, and absent DNA this call remains unverified. There are 13 residues in the CDR3. Germline values: CDR1 MNHEY, CDR2 SVGEGT.